This TCR beta chain stems from a study of CD8+CD57+ T cells in acquired aplastic anemia. At the level of the study: Sorted CD4+ and CD8+ cells gave an average of around 3 ug of DNA.

Only patients with CD8+CD57+ cell expansion on flow cytometry were chosen for sequencing. Genomic DNA constituted the template upon which TCR beta VDJ and CDR3 profiling was performed. TCRdb independently ran MiXCR on the reads; one entry per CDR3 protein. The sample comprises about 200,000 distinct CDR3 sequences, around 49% of which are singletons, and just under 20% rests with the top ten. The germline V and J ends were trimmed by 1 base and 10 bases, with 11 bases remaining between them. The CDR3 is 14 amino acids. The chain recombines TRBV12-3 or TRBV12-4 with TRBJ1-6; D is ambiguous. Sequencing was performed on sorted CD4+, CD8+, or CD8+CD57+ T cells (not recorded which) from PBMCs. The clonotype comes from a human donor with aplastic anemia. The CDR3 region is CASSLGVDYSPLHF. For the CDR3, the DNA is TGTGCCAGCAGTTTAGGCGTGGACTACTCACCCCTCCACTTT.